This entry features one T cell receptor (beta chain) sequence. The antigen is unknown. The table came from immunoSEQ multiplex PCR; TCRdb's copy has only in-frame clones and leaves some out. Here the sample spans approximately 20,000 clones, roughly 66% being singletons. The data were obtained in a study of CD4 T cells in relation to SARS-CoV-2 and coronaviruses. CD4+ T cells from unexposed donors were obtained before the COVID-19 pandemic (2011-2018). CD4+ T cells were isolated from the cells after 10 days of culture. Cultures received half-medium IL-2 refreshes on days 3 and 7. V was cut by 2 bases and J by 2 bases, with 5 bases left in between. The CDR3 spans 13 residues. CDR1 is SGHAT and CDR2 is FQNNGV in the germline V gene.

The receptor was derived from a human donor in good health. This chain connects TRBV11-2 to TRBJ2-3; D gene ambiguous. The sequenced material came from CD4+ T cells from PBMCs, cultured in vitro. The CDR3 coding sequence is TGTGCCAGCAGCTTATTTACCACAGATACGCAGTATTTT. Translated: CASSLFTTDTQYF. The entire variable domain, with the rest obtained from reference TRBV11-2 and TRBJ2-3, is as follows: EAGVAQSPRYKIIEKRQSVAFWCNPISGHATLYWYQQILGQGPKLLIQFQNNGVVDDSQLPKDRFSAERLKGVDSTLKIQPAKLEDSAVYLCASSLFTTDTQYFGPGTRLTVL.